These T cell receptor beta chains were read from a single sample in a study of cytomegalovirus exposure and HLA in healthy donors. This table comes from immunoSEQ multiplex PCR, and its TCRdb copy is limited to in-frame clones, with some not included. Among roughly 180,000 clones listed, approximately 81% were seen once. Sequenced material: PBMCs. Receptor source: a female donor in good health and CMV-seronegative. The CDR3 runs from the conserved cysteine through the conserved F or W.

v_call	j_call	cdr3_aa
TRBV6-1	TRBJ2-3	CASKAIPSADTQYF
TRBV10-3	TRBJ1-2	CAALGSLYGYTF
TRBV13	TRBJ2-7	CASKRGGGPSGEQYF
TRBV28	TRBJ2-7	CASIRQGRGRRGSSYEQYF
TRBV5-4	TRBJ2-2	CASSLPGQGNTGELFF
TRBV4-1	TRBJ2-3	CASSQDLGQGGTDTQYF
TRBV2	TRBJ2-3	CASDRVAGTQYF
TRBV6-1	TRBJ2-3	CASSEASGSSDTQYF
TRBV28	TRBJ2-3	CATLDSTFTDTQYF
TRBV27	TRBJ2-1	CASSLTTGSYNEQFF
TRBV7-9	TRBJ2-1	CASSSSGGYNEQFF
TRBV11-3	TRBJ2-2	CASSPGTGNTGELFF
TRBV6-5	TRBJ1-1	CASSYSTQGNTEAFF
TRBV6-5	TRBJ1-5	CASKLTGLGNQPQHF
TRBV13	TRBJ2-3	CAGSRTGATDTQYF
TRBV19	TRBJ2-1	CASSISGGASHEQFF
TRBV4-3	TRBJ2-7	CASSQSGGSSYEQYF
TRBV21-1	TRBJ2-7	CASSKARASGTGLFYEQYF
TRBV5-1	TRBJ2-7	CASRFLEGPYEQYF
TRBV19	TRBJ2-7	CASSVADTRAYEQYF
TRBV5-5	TRBJ1-1	CASSLEGGTEAFF
TRBV7-9	TRBJ2-5	CASSSATRGQETQYF
TRBV18	TRBJ2-5	CASSAGVPSETQYF
TRBV7-8	TRBJ2-2	CASSGRDRGYGELFF
TRBV28	TRBJ2-7	CASATSATYEQYF
TRBV7-6	TRBJ2-1	CASSLSGGAYNEQFF
TRBV6-5	TRBJ1-6	CASSPLRQGPSPLHF
TRBV27	TRBJ2-7	CASSPTSGGASGSYEQYF
TRBV30	TRBJ1-6	CAWDYRTVRAVGSPLHF
TRBV19	TRBJ1-5	CASSPRGRRDQPQHF
TRBV19	TRBJ2-7	CASSLSGPYEQYF
TRBV28	TRBJ2-5	CASRQAQETQYF
TRBV6-5	TRBJ2-1	CATRRSGEQFF
TRBV4-3	TRBJ2-6	CASSQDSGAGANVLTF
TRBV28	TRBJ1-5	CASTTPPNQPQHF
TRBV9	TRBJ1-2	CASSALQQGWGYGYTF
TRBV19	TRBJ2-3	CASSSTVTPATDTQYF
TRBV19	TRBJ1-1	CASSIKRGSEAFF
TRBV7-9	TRBJ2-7	CASSFQTYEQYF
TRBV10-3	TRBJ1-6	CAISEAGGHNSPLHF
TRBV28	TRBJ2-4	CASRPNLGGNIQYF
TRBV20-1	TRBJ2-7	CSAKETFEQYF
TRBV2	TRBJ2-7	CASSVGAGEQYF